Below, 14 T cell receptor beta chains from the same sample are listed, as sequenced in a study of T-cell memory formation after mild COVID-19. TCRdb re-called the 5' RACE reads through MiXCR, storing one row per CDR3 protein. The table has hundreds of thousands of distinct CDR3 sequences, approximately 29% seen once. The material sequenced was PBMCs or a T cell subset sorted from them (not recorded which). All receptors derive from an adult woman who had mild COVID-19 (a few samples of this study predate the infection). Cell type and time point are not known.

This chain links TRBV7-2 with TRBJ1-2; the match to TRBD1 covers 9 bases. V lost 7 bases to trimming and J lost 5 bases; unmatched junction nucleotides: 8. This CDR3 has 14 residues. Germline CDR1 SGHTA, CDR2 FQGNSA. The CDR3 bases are TGTGCCAGCACCCGAGTCGGGACAGGGTATGGCTACACCTTC. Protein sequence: CASTRVGTGYGYTF.

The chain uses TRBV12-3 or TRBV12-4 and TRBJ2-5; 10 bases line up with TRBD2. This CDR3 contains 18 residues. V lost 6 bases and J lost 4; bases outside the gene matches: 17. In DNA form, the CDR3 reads TGTGCCAGCAGCACAGTGGTTAGCGGGGGGCGAGGGCGAGAGACCCAGTACTTC. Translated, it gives CASSTVVSGGRGRETQYF.

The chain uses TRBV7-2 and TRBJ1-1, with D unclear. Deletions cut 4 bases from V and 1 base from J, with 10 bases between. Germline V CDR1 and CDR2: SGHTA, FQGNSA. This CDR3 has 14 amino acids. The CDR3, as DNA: TGTGCCAGCAGCTCCTTCGCTACGAACACTGAAGCTTTCTTT. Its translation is CASSSFATNTEAFF.

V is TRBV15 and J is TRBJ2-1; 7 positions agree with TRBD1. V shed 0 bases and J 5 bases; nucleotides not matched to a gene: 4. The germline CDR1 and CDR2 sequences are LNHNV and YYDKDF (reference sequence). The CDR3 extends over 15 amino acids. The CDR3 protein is CATSRDLGQDNEQFF. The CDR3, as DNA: TGTGCCACCAGCAGAGATCTCGGACAGGACAATGAGCAGTTCTTC. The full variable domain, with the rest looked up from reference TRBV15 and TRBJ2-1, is DAMVIQNPRYQVTQFGKPVTLSCSQTLNHNVMYWYQQKSSQAPKLLFHYYDKDFNNEADTPDNFQSRRPNTSFCFLDIRSPGLGDTAMYLCATSRDLGQDNEQFFGPGTRLTVL.

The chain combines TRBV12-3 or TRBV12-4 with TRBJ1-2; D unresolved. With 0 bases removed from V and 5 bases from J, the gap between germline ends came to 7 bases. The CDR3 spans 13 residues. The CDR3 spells CASSLAPGYGYTF. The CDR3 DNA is TGTGCCAGCAGTTTAGCGCCGGGGTATGGCTACACCTTC.

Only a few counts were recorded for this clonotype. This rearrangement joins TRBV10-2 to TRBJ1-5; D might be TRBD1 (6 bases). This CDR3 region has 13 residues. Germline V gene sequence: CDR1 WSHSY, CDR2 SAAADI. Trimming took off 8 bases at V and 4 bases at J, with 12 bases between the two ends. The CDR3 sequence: CASGNRENQPQHF. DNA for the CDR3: TGCGCCAGCGGGAACAGGGAGAATCAGCCCCAGCATTTT.

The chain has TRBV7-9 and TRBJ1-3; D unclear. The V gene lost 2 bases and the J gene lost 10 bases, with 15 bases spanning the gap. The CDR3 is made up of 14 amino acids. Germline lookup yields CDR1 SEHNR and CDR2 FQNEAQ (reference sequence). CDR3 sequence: CASSLFGGEWTIYF. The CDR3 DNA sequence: TGTGCCAGCAGCTTATTCGGTGGGGAGTGGACCATATATTTT. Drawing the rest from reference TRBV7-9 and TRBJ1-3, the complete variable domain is DTGVSQNPRHKITKRGQNVTFRCDPISEHNRLYWYRQTLGQGPEFLTYFQNEAQLEKSRLLSDRFSAERPKGSFSTLEIQRTEQGDSAMYLCASSLFGGEWTIYFGEGSWLTVV.

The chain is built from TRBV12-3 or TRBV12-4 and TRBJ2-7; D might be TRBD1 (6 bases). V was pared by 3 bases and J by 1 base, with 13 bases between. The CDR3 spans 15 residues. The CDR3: CASSLFGTPSYEQYF. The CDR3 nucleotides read TGTGCCAGCAGTTTGTTTGGGACACCGTCCTACGAGCAGTACTTC.

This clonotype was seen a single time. The CDR3 protein is CSATGTTYEQYF. CDR3 coding DNA: TGCAGTGCCACCGGGACGACCTACGAGCAGTACTTC. This chain links TRBV20-1 with TRBJ2-7; TRBD1 or TRBD2 may be the D gene (5 bases each). V shed 6 bases and J shed 2 bases, with 11 bases lying between them. The CDR3 has 12 residues. From germline, CDR1 is DFQATT and CDR2 SNEGSKA (reference sequence).

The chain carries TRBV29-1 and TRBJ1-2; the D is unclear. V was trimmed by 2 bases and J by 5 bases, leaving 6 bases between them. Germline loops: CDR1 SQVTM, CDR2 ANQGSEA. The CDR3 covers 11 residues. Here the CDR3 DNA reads TGCAGCGTTGAACTTTATTATGGCTACACCTTC. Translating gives CSVELYYGYTF.

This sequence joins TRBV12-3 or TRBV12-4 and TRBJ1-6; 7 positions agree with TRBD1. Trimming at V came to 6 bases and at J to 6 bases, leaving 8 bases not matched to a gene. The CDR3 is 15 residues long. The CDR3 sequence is CASRPGPGGNSPLHF. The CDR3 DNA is TGTGCCAGCAGACCCGGACCAGGGGGTAATTCACCCCTCCACTTT.

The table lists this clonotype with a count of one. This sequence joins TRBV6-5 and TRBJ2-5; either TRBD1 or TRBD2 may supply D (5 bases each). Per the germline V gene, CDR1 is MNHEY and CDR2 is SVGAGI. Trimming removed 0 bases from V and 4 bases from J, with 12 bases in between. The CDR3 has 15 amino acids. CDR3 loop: CASSYSLWGSETQYF. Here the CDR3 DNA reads TGTGCCAGCAGTTACTCCTTGTGGGGGTCAGAGACCCAGTACTTC.

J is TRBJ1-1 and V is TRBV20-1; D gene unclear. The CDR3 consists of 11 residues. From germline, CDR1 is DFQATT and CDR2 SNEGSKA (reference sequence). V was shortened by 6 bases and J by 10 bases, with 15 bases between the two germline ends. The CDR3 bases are TGCAGTGCAAGCTCCCGGGGAGCAGCTTTCTTT. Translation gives CSASSRGAAFF.

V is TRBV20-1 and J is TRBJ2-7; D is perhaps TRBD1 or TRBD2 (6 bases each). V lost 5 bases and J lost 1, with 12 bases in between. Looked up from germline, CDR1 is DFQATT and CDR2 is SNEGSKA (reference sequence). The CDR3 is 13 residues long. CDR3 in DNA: TGCAGTGCTGAGTCGGGGGCGTCCTACGAGCAGTACTTC. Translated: CSAESGASYEQYF.